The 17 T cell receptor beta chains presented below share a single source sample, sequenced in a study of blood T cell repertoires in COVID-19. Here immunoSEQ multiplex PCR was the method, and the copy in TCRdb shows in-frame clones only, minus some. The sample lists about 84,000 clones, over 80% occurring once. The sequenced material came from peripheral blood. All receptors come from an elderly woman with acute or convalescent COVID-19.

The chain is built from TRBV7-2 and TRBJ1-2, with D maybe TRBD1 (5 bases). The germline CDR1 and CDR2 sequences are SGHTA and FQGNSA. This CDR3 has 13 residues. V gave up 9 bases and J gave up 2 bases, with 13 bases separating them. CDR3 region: CASSQDNNYGYTF. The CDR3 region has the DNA TGTGCCAGTAGCCAGGACAACAACTATGGCTACACCTTC.

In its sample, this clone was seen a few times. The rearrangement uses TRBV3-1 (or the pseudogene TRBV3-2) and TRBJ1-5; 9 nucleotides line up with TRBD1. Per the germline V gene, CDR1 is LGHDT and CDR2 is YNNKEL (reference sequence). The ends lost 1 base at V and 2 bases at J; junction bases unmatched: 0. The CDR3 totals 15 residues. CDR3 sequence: CASSQGTGGNQPQHF. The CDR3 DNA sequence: TGTGCCAGCAGCCAAGGGACAGGGGGCAATCAGCCCCAGCATTTT.

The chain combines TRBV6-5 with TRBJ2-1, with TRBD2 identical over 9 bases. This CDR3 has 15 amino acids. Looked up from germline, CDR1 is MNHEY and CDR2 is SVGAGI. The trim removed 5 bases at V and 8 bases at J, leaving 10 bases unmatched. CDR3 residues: CASSINSGRRDEQFF. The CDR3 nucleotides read TGTGCCAGCAGTATAAATAGCGGGAGAAGGGATGAGCAGTTCTTC.

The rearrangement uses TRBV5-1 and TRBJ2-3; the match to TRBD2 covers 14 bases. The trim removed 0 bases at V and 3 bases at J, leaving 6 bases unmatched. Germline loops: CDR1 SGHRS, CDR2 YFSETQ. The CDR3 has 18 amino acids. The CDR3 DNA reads TGCGCCAGCAGCTTGGATGGGACTAGCGGGAGCCCAACAGATACGCAGTATTTT. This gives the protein CASSLDGTSGSPTDTQYF.

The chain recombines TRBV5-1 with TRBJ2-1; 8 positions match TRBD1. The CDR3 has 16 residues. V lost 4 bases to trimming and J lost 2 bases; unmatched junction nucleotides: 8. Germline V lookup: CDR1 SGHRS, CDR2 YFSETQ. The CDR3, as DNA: TGCGCCAGCAGCGCACAGACAGGGGCGACCTACAATGAGCAGTTCTTC. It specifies CASSAQTGATYNEQFF.

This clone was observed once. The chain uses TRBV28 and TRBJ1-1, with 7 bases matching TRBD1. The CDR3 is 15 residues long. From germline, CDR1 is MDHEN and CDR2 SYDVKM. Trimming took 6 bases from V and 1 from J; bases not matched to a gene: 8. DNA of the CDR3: TGTGCCAGCAGCCCAACCCGACAGGGGAACACTGAAGCTTTCTTT. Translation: CASSPTRQGNTEAFF.

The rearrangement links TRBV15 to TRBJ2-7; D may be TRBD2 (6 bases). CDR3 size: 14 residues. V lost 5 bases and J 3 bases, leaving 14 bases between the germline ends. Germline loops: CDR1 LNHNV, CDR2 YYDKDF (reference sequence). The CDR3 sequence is CATSGGGENYEQYF. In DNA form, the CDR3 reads TGTGCCACCAGCGGTGGAGGGGAGAACTACGAGCAGTACTTC.

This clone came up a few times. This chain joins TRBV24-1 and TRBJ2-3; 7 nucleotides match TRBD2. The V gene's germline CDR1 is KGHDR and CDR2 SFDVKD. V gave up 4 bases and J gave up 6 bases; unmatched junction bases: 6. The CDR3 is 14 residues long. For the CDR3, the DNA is TGTGCCACCAGTGAACCCAGCGGGAAGGATACGCAGTATTTT. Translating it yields CATSEPSGKDTQYF.

The CDR3 here is CASSTGQGGTDTQYF. Here the CDR3 DNA reads TGTGCCAGTAGTACGGGACAGGGAGGCACAGATACGCAGTATTTT. This chain connects TRBV19 to TRBJ2-3, with 9 bases aligning to TRBD1. Germline V gene data show CDR1 as LNHDA and CDR2 as SQIVND (reference sequence). The junction had 3 bases not matched to a gene; V was cut back by 4 bases and J by 1 base. The CDR3 is made up of 15 amino acids.

In DNA, the CDR3 is TGTGCCAGCAGCTTGACTAGCAATGAGCAGTTCTTC. This translates into CASSLTSNEQFF. V is TRBV3-1 (or the pseudogene TRBV3-2) and J is TRBJ2-1; D may be TRBD2 (6 bases). The V gene lost 5 bases and the J gene lost 6 bases, with 8 bases spanning the gap. Germline V gene data show CDR1 as LGHDT and CDR2 as YNNKEL (reference sequence). CDR3 length: 12 residues.

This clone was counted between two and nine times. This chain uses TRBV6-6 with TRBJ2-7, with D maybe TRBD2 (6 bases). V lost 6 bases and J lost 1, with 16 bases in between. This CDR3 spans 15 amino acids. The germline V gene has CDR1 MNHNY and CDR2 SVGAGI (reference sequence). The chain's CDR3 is CASSGGSLASYEQYF. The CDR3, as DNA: TGTGCCAGCAGCGGAGGGAGTCTAGCGTCCTACGAGCAGTACTTC.

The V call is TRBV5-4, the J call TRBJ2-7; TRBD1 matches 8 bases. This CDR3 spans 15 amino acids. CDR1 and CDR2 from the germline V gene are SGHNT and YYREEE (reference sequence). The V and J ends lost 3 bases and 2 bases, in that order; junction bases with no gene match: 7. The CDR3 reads CASSSQGASTYEQYF. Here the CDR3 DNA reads TGTGCCAGCAGCTCGCAGGGGGCTTCCACCTACGAGCAGTACTTC.

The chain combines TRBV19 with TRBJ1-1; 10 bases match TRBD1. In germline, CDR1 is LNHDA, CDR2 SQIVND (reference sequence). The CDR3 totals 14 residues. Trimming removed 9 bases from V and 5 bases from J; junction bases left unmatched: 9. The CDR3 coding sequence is TGTGCCAGCAGAGAGACAGGGGGCGAAACTGAAGCTTTCTTT. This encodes CASRETGGETEAFF.

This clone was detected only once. CDR3 nucleotides: TGTGCCAGCAGCCCCAGGGGGGTCACAGATACGCAGTATTTT. Translation gives CASSPRGVTDTQYF. The chain uses TRBV7-3 and TRBJ2-3; tentative D call: TRBD1 (7 bases). CDR3 length equals 14 residues. Germline CDR1 reads SGHTA; CDR2 reads FQGTGA. V lost 5 bases, J lost 2 bases, and 11 bases lay in between.

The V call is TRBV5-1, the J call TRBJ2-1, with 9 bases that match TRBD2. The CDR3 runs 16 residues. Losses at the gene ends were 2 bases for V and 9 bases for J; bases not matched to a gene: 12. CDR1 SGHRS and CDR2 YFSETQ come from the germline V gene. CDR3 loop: CASSLIAGVSQSEQFF. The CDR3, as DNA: TGCGCCAGCAGCTTAATAGCGGGAGTGAGTCAAAGTGAGCAGTTCTTC. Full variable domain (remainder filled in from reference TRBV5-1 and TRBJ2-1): KAGVTQTPRYLIKTRGQQVTLSCSPISGHRSVSWYQQTPGQGLQFLFEYFSETQRNKGNFPGRFSGRQFSNSRSEMNVSTLELGDSALYLCASSLIAGVSQSEQFFGPGTRLTVL.

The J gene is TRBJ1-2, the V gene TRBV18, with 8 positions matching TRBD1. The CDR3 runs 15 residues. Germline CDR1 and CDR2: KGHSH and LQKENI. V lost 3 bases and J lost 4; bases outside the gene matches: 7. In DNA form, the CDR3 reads TGTGCCAGCTCACCGTCGGCAGGGGGCCCCTATGGCTACACCTTC. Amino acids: CASSPSAGGPYGYTF.

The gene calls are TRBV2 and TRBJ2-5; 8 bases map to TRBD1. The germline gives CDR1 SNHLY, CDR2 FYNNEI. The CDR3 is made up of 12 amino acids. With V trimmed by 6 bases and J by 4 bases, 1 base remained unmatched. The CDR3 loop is CASSDRGETQYF. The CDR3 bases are TGTGCCAGCAGCGACAGGGGAGAGACCCAGTACTTC.